Below, 9 T cell receptor beta chains from the same sample are listed, as sequenced in a study of cytomegalovirus exposure and HLA in healthy donors. 60 Vbeta and 13 Jbeta primers were used in PCR. The repertoire was sequenced with immunoSEQ multiplex PCR; TCRdb's copy has only in-frame clones and lacks some. This sample has 120,000 or so clones; about three fifths occur once, and the top ten carry under 9%. Material: PBMCs. Source of these receptors: a woman aged 40 to 55 in good health and CMV-seropositive.

The CDR3: CASSSDRHYGYTF. The CDR3 DNA reads TGTGCCAGCAGCTCCGACAGGCACTATGGCTACACCTTC. The chain carries TRBV28 and TRBJ1-2; weak D call: TRBD1 (6 bases). V gave up 6 bases and J gave up 3 bases, with 11 bases separating them. The CDR3 extends over 13 amino acids. The V gene's germline CDR1 is MDHEN and CDR2 SYDVKM.

The chain uses TRBV7-9 and TRBJ1-2, with a weak D call TRBD1 (5 bases). Per the germline V gene, CDR1 is SEHNR and CDR2 is FQNEAQ (reference sequence). The V and J ends lost 7 bases and 5 bases respectively, with 14 bases between them. The CDR3 is 13 residues long. This CDR3 is CASIPEGLYGYTF. For the CDR3, the DNA is TGTGCCAGCATTCCGGAGGGGTTGTATGGCTACACCTTC.

This chain joins TRBV9 and TRBJ2-7, with 8 bases that match TRBD2. Germline lookup yields CDR1 SGDLS and CDR2 YYNGEE. J was trimmed by 1 base and V by 0 bases; bases with no gene match: 9. CDR3 length equals 17 residues. This chain's CDR3 is CASSVGGHQRESYEQYF. In DNA, the CDR3 is TGTGCCAGCAGCGTAGGGGGCCATCAGCGGGAGTCCTACGAGCAGTACTTC.

The chain recombines TRBV28 with TRBJ2-1; possible D gene TRBD2, 6 bases. V lost 6 bases to trimming and J lost 1 base, with 10 bases between them. Germline CDR1 and CDR2: MDHEN and SYDVKM. This CDR3 is 14 amino acids long. The CDR3 spells CASSTGGSYNEQFF. CDR3 in DNA: TGTGCCAGCAGCACCGGAGGGTCCTACAATGAGCAGTTCTTC.

The chain couples TRBV30 to TRBJ1-5; 8 nucleotides match TRBD1. The trim removed 2 bases at V and 5 bases at J, leaving 2 bases unmatched. The V gene's germline CDR1 is GTSNPN and CDR2 SVGIG (reference sequence). This CDR3 comprises 13 residues. The CDR3 nucleotides are TGTGCCTGGAGTTTACAGGGGGATCAGCCCCAGCATTTT. This codes for CAWSLQGDQPQHF.

The chain joins TRBV6-1 to TRBJ1-5, with D hard to call. Trimming removed 7 bases at V and 0 bases at J, with 10 bases between. Germline lookup yields CDR1 MNHNS and CDR2 SASEGT. The CDR3 totals 14 residues. Here the CDR3 DNA reads TGTGCCAGCACCCCCCCGAGTAGCAATCAGCCCCAGCATTTT. Its protein is CASTPPSSNQPQHF.

The chain links TRBV19 to TRBJ2-5; 7 positions agree with TRBD2. Looked up from germline, CDR1 is LNHDA and CDR2 is SQIVND (reference sequence). The CDR3 totals 14 residues. V trimming: 3 bases; J trimming: 3 bases; junction bases outside the gene matches: 4. CDR3 region: CASSMASGEETQYF. CDR3 DNA sequence: TGTGCCAGTAGTATGGCCAGCGGGGAAGAGACCCAGTACTTC.

This clone was seen a few times. The chain uses TRBV20-1 and TRBJ2-3, with D possibly TRBD2 on 6 matching bases. Germline-derived CDR1 and CDR2 are DFQATT and SNEGSKA (reference sequence). V lost 6 bases, J lost 10 bases, and 14 bases lay in between. This CDR3 is built from 11 residues. The CDR3: CSAVGGTSQYF. The DNA for the CDR3 is TGCAGTGCGGTAGGAGGGACTTCGCAGTATTTT.

The rearrangement links TRBV5-1 to TRBJ2-2; no reliable D call. Germline V lookup: CDR1 SGHRS, CDR2 YFSETQ. This CDR3 has 13 residues. V gave up 0 bases and J gave up 6 bases, with 6 bases separating them. For the CDR3, the DNA is TGCGCCAGCAGCTTGGCCCTCCCCGGGGAGCTGTTTTTT. It is translated as CASSLALPGELFF. The whole variable domain, remainder taken from reference TRBV5-1 and TRBJ2-2, is KAGVTQTPRYLIKTRGQQVTLSCSPISGHRSVSWYQQTPGQGLQFLFEYFSETQRNKGNFPGRFSGRQFSNSRSEMNVSTLELGDSALYLCASSLALPGELFFGEGSRLTVL.